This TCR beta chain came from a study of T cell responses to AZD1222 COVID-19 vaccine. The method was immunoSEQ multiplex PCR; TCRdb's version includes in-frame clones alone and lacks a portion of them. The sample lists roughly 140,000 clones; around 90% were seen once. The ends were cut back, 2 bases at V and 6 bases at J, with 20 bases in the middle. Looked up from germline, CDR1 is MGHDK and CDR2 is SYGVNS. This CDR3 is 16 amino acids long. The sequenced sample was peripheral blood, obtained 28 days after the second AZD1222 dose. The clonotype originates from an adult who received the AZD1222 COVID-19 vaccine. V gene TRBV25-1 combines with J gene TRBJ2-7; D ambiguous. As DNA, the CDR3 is TGTGCCAGCAGTGAAAATGCCCCCCGGTTTCTCTCCGAGCAGTACTTC. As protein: CASSENAPRFLSEQYF.